The present entry profiles one TCR beta chain with its context. Its antigen is unidentified. The V end lost 5 bases, the J end lost 2 bases, and 25 bases lay between the germline ends. Germline loops: CDR1 DFQATT, CDR2 SNEGSKA (reference sequence). The CDR3 consists of 17 residues. This entry belongs to a study of CD8+CD57+ T cells in acquired aplastic anemia. Study in general: On average, sorted CD4+ and CD8+ cells gave about 3.1 ug of DNA. Healthy-donor CD4+ cells averaged roughly 11 million reads. Study-level points and caveats: With respect to CD8+ Simpson's diversity, patients and controls did not differ significantly. Patients shared under 30 CD8+ CDR3 sequences with controls.

Both TCR beta VDJ combination and CDR3 sequence profiling were carried out. Genomic DNA was the template for this profiling. TCRdb redid the calling of the reads with MiXCR, one entry per CDR3 protein. The sample lists over 200,000 distinct CDR3 sequences, under 65% seen once, with around 28% in the top ten. The genes are TRBV20-1 and TRBJ2-7, with D possibly being TRBD1 or TRBD2 (6 bases each). This sequence was found in a human donor in good health. The sequenced sample consisted of sorted CD4+, CD8+, or CD8+CD57+ T cells (not recorded which) from PBMCs. This CDR3 reads CSASETGASGSPYEQYF. The CDR3, as DNA: TGCAGTGCTTCAGAGACGGGGGCGAGCGGTTCTCCCTACGAGCAGTACTTC.